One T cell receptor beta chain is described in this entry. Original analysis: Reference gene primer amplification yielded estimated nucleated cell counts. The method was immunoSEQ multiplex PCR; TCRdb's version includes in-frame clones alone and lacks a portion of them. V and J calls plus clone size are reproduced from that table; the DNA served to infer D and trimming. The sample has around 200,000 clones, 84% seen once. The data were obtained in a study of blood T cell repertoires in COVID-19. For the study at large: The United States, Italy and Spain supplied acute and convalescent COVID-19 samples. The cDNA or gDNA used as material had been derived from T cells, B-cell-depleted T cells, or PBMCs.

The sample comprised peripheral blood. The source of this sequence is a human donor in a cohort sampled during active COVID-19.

The CDR3 region is CASTPGGQLYEQYF. The CDR3 DNA follows: TGTGCCAGTACACCTGGAGGACAGCTTTACGAGCAGTACTTC. The chain employs TRBV19 and TRBJ2-7; TRBD1 might be the D (6 bases). V was clipped by 7 bases and J by 4 bases, with 17 bases between them. Germline values: CDR1 LNHDA, CDR2 SQIVND (reference sequence). The CDR3 spans 14 residues.